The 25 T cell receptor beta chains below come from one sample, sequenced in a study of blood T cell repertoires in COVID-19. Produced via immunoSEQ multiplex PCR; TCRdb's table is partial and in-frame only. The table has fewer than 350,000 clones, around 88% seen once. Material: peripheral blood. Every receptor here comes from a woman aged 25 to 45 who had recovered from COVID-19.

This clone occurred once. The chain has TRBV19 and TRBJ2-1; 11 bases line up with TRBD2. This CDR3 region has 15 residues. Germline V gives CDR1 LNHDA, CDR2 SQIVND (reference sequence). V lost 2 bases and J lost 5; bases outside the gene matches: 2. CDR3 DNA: TGTGCCAGTAGTATACTAGCGGGAGGCAACAATGAGCAGTTCTTC. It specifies CASSILAGGNNEQFF.

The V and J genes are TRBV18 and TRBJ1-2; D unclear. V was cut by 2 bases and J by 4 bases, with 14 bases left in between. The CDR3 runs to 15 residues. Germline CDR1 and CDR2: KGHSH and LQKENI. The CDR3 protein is CASSPGRSAGYGYTF. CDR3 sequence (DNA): TGTGCCAGCTCACCAGGGAGGTCGGCAGGCTATGGCTACACCTTC.

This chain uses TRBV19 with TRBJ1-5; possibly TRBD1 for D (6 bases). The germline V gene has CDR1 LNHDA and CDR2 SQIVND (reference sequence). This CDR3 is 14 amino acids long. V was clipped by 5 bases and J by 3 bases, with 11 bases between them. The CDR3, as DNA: TGTGCCAGTAGTTACAGGGAATTCAATCAGCCCCAGCATTTT. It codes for CASSYREFNQPQHF.

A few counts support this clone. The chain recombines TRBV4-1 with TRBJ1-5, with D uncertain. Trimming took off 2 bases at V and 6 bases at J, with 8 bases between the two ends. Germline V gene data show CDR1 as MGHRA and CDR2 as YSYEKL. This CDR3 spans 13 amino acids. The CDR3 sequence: CASSQWAPQPQHF. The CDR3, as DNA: TGCGCCAGCAGCCAATGGGCCCCTCAGCCCCAGCATTTT.

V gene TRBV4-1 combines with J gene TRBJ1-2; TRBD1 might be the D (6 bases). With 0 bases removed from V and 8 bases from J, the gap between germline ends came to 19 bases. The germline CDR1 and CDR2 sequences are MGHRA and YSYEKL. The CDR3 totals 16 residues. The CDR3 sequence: CASSQEGGRPSGGYTF. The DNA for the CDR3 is TGCGCCAGCAGCCAAGAGGGGGGGCGCCCCTCTGGGGGCTACACCTTC.

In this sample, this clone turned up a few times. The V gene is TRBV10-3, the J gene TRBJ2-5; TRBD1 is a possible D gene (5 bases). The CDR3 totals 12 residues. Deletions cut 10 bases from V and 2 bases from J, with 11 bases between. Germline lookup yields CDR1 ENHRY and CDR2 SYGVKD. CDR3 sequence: CATRDRQETQYF. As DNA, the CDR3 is TGTGCCACCCGAGACAGACAAGAGACCCAGTACTTC.

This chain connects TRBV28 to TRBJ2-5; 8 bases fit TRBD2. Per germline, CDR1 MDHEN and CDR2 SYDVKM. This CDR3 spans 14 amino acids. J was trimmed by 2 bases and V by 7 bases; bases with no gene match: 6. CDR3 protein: CASTKAGDQETQYF. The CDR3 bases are TGTGCCAGCACCAAAGCGGGAGATCAAGAGACCCAGTACTTC.

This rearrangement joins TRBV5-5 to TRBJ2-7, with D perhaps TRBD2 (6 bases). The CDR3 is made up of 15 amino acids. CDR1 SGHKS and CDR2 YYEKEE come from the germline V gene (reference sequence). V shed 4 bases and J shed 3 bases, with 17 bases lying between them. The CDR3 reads CASSPGGMILYEQYF. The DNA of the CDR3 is TGTGCCAGCAGCCCTGGCGGGATGATTCTCTACGAGCAGTACTTC.

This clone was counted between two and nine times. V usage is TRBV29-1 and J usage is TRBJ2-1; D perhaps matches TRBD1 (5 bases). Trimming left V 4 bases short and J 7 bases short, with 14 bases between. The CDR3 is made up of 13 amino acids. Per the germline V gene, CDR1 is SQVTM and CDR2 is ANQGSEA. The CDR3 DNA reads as TGCAGCGTTGGTTTCAGGGCTGGGAATGAGCAGTTCTTC. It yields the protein CSVGFRAGNEQFF.

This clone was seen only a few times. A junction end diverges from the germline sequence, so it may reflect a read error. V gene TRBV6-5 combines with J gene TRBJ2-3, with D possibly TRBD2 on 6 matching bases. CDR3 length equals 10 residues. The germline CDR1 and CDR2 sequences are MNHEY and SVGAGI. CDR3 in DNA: TGTGCCAGCAGTAAGACAACTAGCTTCTTT. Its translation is CASSKTTSFF.

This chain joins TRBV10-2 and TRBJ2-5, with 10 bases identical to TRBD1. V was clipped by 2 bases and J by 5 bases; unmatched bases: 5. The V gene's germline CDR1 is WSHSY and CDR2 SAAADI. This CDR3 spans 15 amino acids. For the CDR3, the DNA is TGCGCCAGCAGTGAGAAGGGACAGGGGATCGAGACCCAGTACTTC. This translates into CASSEKGQGIETQYF.

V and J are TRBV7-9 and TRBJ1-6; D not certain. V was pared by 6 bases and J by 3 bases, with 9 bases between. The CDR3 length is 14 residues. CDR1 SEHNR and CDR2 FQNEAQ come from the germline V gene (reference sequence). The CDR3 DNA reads TGTGCCAGCAGGCCCGGGAACTATAATTCACCCCTCCACTTT. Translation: CASRPGNYNSPLHF. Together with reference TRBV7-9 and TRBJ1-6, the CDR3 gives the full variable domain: DTGVSQNPRHKITKRGQNVTFRCDPISEHNRLYWYRQTLGQGPEFLTYFQNEAQLEKSRLLSDRFSAERPKGSFSTLEIQRTEQGDSAMYLCASRPGNYNSPLHFGNGTRLTVT.

The CDR3 DNA reads as TGTGCCAGCAGCTTGGACGGGACAGGGTATCAGCCCCAGCATTTT. Translated: CASSLDGTGYQPQHF. The genes are TRBV5-8 and TRBJ1-5, with 9 bases matching TRBD1. CDR3 length equals 15 residues. Trimming removed 0 bases from V and 5 bases from J; junction bases left unmatched: 3. Germline CDR1 SGHTS, CDR2 YDEGEE.

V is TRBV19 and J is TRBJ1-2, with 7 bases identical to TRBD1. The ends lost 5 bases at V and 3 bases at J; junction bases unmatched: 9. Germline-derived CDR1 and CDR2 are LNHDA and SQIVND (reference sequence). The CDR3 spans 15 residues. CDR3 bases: TGTGCCAGTAGTCTTAGGACAGGCCGGGACTATGGCTACACCTTC. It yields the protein CASSLRTGRDYGYTF.

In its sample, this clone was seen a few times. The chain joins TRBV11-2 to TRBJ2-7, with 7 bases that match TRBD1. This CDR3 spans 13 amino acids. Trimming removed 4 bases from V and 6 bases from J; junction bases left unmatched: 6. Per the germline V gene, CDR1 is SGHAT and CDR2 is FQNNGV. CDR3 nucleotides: TGTGCCAGCAGCTCCGGGACAGAGGGCGAGCAGTACTTC. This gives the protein CASSSGTEGEQYF.

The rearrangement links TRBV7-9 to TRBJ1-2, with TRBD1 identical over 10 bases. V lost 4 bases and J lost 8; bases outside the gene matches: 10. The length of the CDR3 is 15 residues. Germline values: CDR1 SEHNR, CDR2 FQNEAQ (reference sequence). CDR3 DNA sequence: TGTGCCAGCAGCTCCGGGACAGGGGATCTCTACGGCTACACCTTC. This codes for CASSSGTGDLYGYTF. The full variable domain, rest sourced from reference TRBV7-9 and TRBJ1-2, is DTGVSQNPRHKITKRGQNVTFRCDPISEHNRLYWYRQTLGQGPEFLTYFQNEAQLEKSRLLSDRFSAERPKGSFSTLEIQRTEQGDSAMYLCASSSGTGDLYGYTFGSGTRLTVV.

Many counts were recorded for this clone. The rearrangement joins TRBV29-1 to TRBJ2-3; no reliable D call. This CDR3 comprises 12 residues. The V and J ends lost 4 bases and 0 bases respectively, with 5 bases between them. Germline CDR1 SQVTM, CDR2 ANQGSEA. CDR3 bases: TGCAGCGTTGCGACTAGCACAGATACGCAGTATTTT. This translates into CSVATSTDTQYF.

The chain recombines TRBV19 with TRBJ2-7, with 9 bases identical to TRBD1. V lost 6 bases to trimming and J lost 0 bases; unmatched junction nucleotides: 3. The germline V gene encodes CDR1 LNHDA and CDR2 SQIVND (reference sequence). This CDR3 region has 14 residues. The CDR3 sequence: CASSATGGSYEQYF. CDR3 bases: TGTGCCAGTAGCGCGACAGGGGGCTCCTACGAGCAGTACTTC.

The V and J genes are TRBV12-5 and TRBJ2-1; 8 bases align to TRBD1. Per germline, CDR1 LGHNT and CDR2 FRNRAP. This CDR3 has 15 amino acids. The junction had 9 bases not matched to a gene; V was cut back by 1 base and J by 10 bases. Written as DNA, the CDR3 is TGTGCTAGTGGTTTGGACCCTTTATGGGACAGGGAGCAGTTCTTC. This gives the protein CASGLDPLWDREQFF.

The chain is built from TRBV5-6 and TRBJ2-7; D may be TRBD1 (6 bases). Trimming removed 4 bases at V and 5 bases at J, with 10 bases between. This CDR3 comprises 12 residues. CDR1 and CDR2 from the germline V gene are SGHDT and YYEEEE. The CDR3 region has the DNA TGTGCCAGCAGCCAAGGGACAAACGAGCAGTACTTC. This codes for CASSQGTNEQYF.

The CDR3 loop reads CASSALYNEQFF. CDR3 DNA: TGTGCCAGCAGTGCCCTTTACAATGAGCAGTTCTTC. The V gene is TRBV2, the J gene TRBJ2-1, with D hard to call. CDR1 SNHLY and CDR2 FYNNEI come from the germline V gene. Trimming shortened V by 4 bases and J by 4 bases, and 5 bases separated the two germline ends. The CDR3 is 12 residues long.

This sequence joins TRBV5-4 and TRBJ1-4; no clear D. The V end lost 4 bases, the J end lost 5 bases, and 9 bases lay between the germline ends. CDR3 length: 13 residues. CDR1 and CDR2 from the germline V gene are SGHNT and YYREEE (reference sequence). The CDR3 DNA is TGTGCCAGCAGCCTTAGTCGGAATGAAAAACTGTTTTTT. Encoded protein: CASSLSRNEKLFF.

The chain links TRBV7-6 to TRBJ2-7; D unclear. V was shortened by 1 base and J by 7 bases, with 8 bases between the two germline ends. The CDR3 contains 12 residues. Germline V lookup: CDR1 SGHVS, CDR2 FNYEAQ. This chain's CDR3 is CASSLDPAEQYF. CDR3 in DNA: TGTGCCAGCAGCTTAGACCCCGCGGAGCAGTACTTC.

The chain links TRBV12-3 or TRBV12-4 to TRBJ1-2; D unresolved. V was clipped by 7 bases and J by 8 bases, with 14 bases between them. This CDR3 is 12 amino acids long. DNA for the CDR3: TGTGCCAGCACCGCGGAGGGATCCGGCTACACCTTC. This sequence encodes CASTAEGSGYTF.

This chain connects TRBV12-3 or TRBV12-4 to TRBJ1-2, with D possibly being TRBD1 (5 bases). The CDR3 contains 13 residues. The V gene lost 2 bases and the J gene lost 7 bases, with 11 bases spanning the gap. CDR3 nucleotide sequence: TGTGCCAGCAGTTTAAGCCAGGGTACTGGCTACACCTTC. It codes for CASSLSQGTGYTF.